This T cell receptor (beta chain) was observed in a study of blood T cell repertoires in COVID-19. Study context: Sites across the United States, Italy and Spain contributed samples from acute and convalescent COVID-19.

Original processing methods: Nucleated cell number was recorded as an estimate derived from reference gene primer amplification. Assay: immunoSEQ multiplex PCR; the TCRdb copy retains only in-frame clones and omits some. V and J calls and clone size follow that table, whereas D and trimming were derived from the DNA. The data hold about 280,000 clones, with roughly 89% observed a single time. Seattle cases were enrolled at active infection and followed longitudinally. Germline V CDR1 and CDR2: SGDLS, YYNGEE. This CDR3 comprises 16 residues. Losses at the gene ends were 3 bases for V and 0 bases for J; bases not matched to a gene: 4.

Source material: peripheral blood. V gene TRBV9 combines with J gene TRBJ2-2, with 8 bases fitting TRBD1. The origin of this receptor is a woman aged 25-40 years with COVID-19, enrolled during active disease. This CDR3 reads CASSERDRPNTGELFF. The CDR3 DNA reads TGTGCCAGCAGCGAGAGGGACAGGCCGAACACCGGGGAGCTGTTTTTT.